The rows below give T cell receptor beta chains drawn from one sample of a study of T cell responses to AZD1222 COVID-19 vaccine. Measured with immunoSEQ multiplex PCR; TCRdb has only the in-frame clones, and not every one. The sample consists of under 200,000 clones, roughly 86% of them appearing once. This sample comprised peripheral blood, obtained on day 0 of AZD1222 vaccination. The source of these receptors is an adult in good health. Both conserved end residues are part of each CDR3. The D gene is left open where the match is weak. The size entry is marked missing in some rows and otherwise reads once, few, many or a size class.

>TRBJ2-3|TRBV7-9|-|-
CASSVFSTDTQYF
TGTGCCAGCAGCGTCTTTAGCACAGATACGCAGTATTTT
>TRBJ2-1|TRBV5-4|-|TRBD2
CASSSQREGYNEQFF
TGTGCCAGCAGCTCCCAGCGGGAGGGCTACAATGAGCAGTTCTTC
>TRBJ1-4|TRBV13|once|-
CASSSGTGGEKLFF
TGTGCCAGCAGCTCCGGGACTGGGGGTGAAAAACTGTTTTTT
>TRBJ2-3|TRBV7-6|once|-
CASSPRPVGTDTQYF
TGTGCCAGCAGCCCGCGGCCCGTGGGAACAGATACGCAGTATTTT
>TRBJ1-2|TRBV27|-|-
CASSLLAGFRGGYTF
TGTGCCAGCAGTTTATTGGCAGGGTTTCGGGGTGGCTACACCTTC
>TRBJ1-3|TRBV7-9|once|-
CASSPESAGASGNTIYF
TGTGCCAGCAGCCCCGAATCGGCGGGTGCCTCTGGAAACACCATATATTTT
>TRBJ2-5|TRBV25-1|-|-
CASGNIRDGRTQYF
TGTGCCAGCGGGAACATCAGGGATGGGCGGACCCAGTACTTC
>TRBJ1-4|TRBV6-6|-|TRBD1
CASSQKVAGTGEAHGEKLFF
TGTGCCAGCAGCCAAAAAGTAGCCGGGACAGGGGAGGCTCATGGTGAAAAACTGTTTTTT
>TRBJ1-2|TRBV6-5|-|-
CASSYSSDYGYTF
TGTGCCAGCAGTTACTCATCCGACTATGGCTACACCTTC
>TRBJ2-7|TRBV6-2/TRBV6-3|-|TRBD2
CASSYSASGGGGDEQYF
TGTGCCAGCAGTTACTCCGCCAGCGGGGGAGGGGGGGACGAGCAGTACTTC
>TRBJ1-1|TRBV10-3|once|-
CAIRPGEYTEAFF
TGTGCCATCAGGCCAGGGGAATACACTGAAGCTTTCTTT
>TRBJ2-7|TRBV20-1|-|-
CSAREDEQYF
TGCAGTGCTAGAGAGGACGAGCAGTACTTC
>TRBJ2-4|TRBV7-2|-|-
CASSLGLDSDIQYF
TGTGCCAGCAGCTTAGGACTAGACAGTGACATTCAGTACTTC
>TRBJ2-7|TRBV12-3/TRBV12-4|-|-
CASSLSTSYEQYF
TGTGCCAGCAGTTTGTCCACCTCCTACGAGCAGTACTTC
>TRBJ2-1|TRBV6-2/TRBV6-3|-|TRBD2
CASSYSRGLAGSRGNEQFF
TGTGCCAGCAGTTACTCCAGAGGACTAGCGGGATCCCGAGGGAATGAGCAGTTCTTC
>TRBJ1-1|TRBV28|few|-
CASSSGGGTEAFF
TGTGCCAGCAGCTCTGGGGGCGGCACTGAAGCTTTCTTT
>TRBJ1-5|TRBV7-8|few|-
CASSLKQDQAQHF
TGTGCCAGCAGCTTAAAACAGGATCAAGCCCAGCATTTT
>TRBJ1-6|TRBV5-3|-|TRBD1
CARSLVDRGPPTLHF
TGTGCCAGAAGCTTGGTCGACAGGGGCCCCCCCACCCTCCACTTT
>TRBJ2-7|TRBV15|-|-
CATSRDPTFNEQYF
TGTGCCACCAGCAGAGATCCAACTTTCAACGAGCAGTACTTC
>TRBJ1-4|TRBV5-5|-|TRBD1
CASSTTPGTANEKLFF
TGTGCCAGCAGCACAACGCCCGGGACAGCTAATGAAAAACTGTTTTTT
>TRBJ1-1|TRBV3-1/TRBV3-2|-|-
CASSPGPRRAEAFF
TGTGCCAGCAGCCCGGGCCCCCGGCGCGCTGAAGCTTTCTTT
>TRBJ2-1|TRBV7-2|-|-
CASNRRRDEQFF
TGTGCCAGCAACCGGAGGAGGGACGAGCAGTTCTTC
>TRBJ1-5|TRBV6-5|-|TRBD1
CASIRGHGGQPQHF
TGTGCCAGCATAAGGGGGCATGGAGGTCAGCCCCAGCATTTT
>TRBJ1-2|TRBV12-3/TRBV12-4|-|-
CASSVSGLVGYTF
TGTGCCAGCAGCGTCTCAGGGCTGGTCGGATACACCTTC
>TRBJ2-1|TRBV19|-|-
CASYSGFRNEQFF
TGTGCCAGTTATTCAGGGTTCAGAAATGAGCAGTTCTTC
>TRBJ2-7|TRBV12-3/TRBV12-4|once|-
CASSLEASHEQYF
TGTGCCAGCAGTTTGGAGGCTTCGCACGAGCAGTACTTC
>TRBJ2-7|TRBV10-3|-|TRBD2
CATRGLAGDRYEQYF
TGTGCCACCAGAGGACTAGCGGGAGATAGGTACGAGCAGTACTTC
>TRBJ2-7|TRBV28|-|TRBD1
CASSGPGQGYEQYF
TGTGCCAGCAGTGGTCCGGGACAGGGCTACGAGCAGTACTTC
>TRBJ1-1|TRBV28|-|TRBD1
CASTILPGQGARTEAFF
TGTGCCAGCACCATATTACCGGGACAGGGGGCGCGGACTGAAGCTTTCTTT